Listed here is a single T cell receptor (beta chain). This sample was taken from a study of blood T cell repertoires in COVID-19. Study details: Specimens from acute and convalescent COVID-19 originated in the United States, Italy and Spain. T cells, B-cell-depleted T cells, or PBMCs supplied cDNA or gDNA.

Per the original methods: Amplifying reference gene primers gave estimates of nucleated cell counts. The data were produced by immunoSEQ multiplex PCR, yet TCRdb's version contains in-frame clones alone and is incomplete. The DNA gave D and trimming, while V, J and clone size come from that table. Of hundreds of thousands of clones in the sample, around 82% were seen once. The sample was peripheral blood. The clonotype comes from a woman older than 75 with active or convalescent COVID-19.

CDR3 loop: CASSQVPGSGDEQYF. The CDR3 DNA follows: TGTGCCAGCAGCCAAGTTCCGGGATCGGGAGACGAGCAGTACTTC. V usage is TRBV14 and J usage is TRBJ2-7; weak D call: TRBD2 (6 bases). The V gene's germline CDR1 is SGHDN and CDR2 FVKESK. Trimming removed 1 base at V and 5 bases at J, with 15 bases between. The CDR3 is 15 amino acids.